The 32 T cell receptor beta chains presented below share a single source sample, sequenced in a study of blood T cell repertoires in COVID-19 (dated by TCRdb to 2018 to 2020). Preparation of the library involved the immunoSEQ multiplex PCR assay. Imported from immuneACCESS, the table was reduced by TCRdb to in-frame sequences with V and J called. These copies leave out some clones; in studies compared against another copy, an unresolved V gene accounts for under half, and the cause of the remainder is not known. The sample has around 180,000 clones on record, roughly 84% of them singletons. The top ten hold about 10% of the sample. Sequenced input: peripheral blood. These receptors all come from a woman older than 75 with active or convalescent COVID-19.

The rearrangement links TRBV7-2 to TRBJ2-3; 8 bases line up with TRBD2. Unmatched junction bases numbered 5, after V lost 1 base and J lost 11 bases. Germline CDR1 is SGHTA and CDR2 is FQGNSA. The CDR3 extends over 13 amino acids. The CDR3 DNA follows: TGTGCCAGCAGCTTAGAAGCGGGAGCGAAGCAGTATTTT. As protein: CASSLEAGAKQYF.

This chain joins TRBV3-1 (or the pseudogene TRBV3-2) and TRBJ1-2, with 9 positions matching TRBD1. The V gene end was trimmed by 3 bases and the J gene end by 4 bases; junction bases not matched to a gene: 0. The CDR3 covers 13 residues. Germline CDR1 is LGHDT and CDR2 is YNNKEL (reference sequence). The CDR3 here is CASSQTGGYGYTF. DNA of the CDR3: TGTGCCAGCAGCCAGACAGGGGGCTATGGCTACACCTTC.

This chain uses TRBV19 with TRBJ2-1; 10 bases are shared with TRBD2. Germline V gene lookup returns CDR1 LNHDA and CDR2 SQIVND (reference sequence). V trimming: 7 bases; J trimming: 4 bases; junction bases outside the gene matches: 10. The CDR3 has 16 amino acids. In nucleotides, the CDR3 is TGTGCCAGTATGGTTACTGGAGCGGGAGGGTACAATGAGCAGTTCTTC. Translated, it gives CASMVTGAGGYNEQFF.

V gene TRBV7-3 combines with J gene TRBJ2-2, with D possibly being TRBD2 (5 bases). The CDR3 totals 15 residues. The V end was cut by 5 bases, the J end by 6 bases, with 16 bases between. The V gene's germline CDR1 is SGHTA and CDR2 FQGTGA. This chain's CDR3 is CASSAARTDSGELFF. The CDR3 DNA reads as TGTGCCAGCAGCGCTGCAAGAACGGACTCCGGGGAGCTGTTTTTT.

The chain combines TRBV3-1 (or the pseudogene TRBV3-2) with TRBJ2-5, with D perhaps matching TRBD2 (5 bases). Looked up from germline, CDR1 is LGHDT and CDR2 is YNNKEL (reference sequence). V was pared by 3 bases and J by 0 bases, with 11 bases between. This CDR3 comprises 15 residues. This chain's CDR3 is CASSHRGMDQETQYF. The CDR3 nucleotides read TGTGCCAGCAGCCATCGAGGGATGGACCAAGAGACCCAGTACTTC.

This clone came up once. The chain carries TRBV10-3 and TRBJ2-5; 9 bases map to TRBD2. J lost 4 bases, V lost 3 bases, and 9 bases had no gene match. Germline CDR1 reads ENHRY; CDR2 reads SYGVKD. The CDR3 totals 16 residues. The CDR3 nucleotides are TGTGCCATCAGTGAACCAATAGCGGGAGCAGGAGAGACCCAGTACTTC. Translation: CAISEPIAGAGETQYF.

The chain uses TRBV11-1 and TRBJ2-5; possible D gene TRBD2, 6 bases. This CDR3 spans 15 amino acids. CDR1 is SGHAT, CDR2 FQDESV, per germline (reference sequence). V gave up 4 bases and J gave up 2 bases, with 14 bases separating them. CDR3 nucleotides: TGTGCCAGCAGCTCGGAGACTAGAAGTCAAGAGACCCAGTACTTC. As protein: CASSSETRSQETQYF.

The chain links TRBV28 to TRBJ1-2; D uncertain. Between the trimmed V and J ends, which lost 6 bases and 0 bases, there was a span of 8 bases. CDR1 is MDHEN, CDR2 SYDVKM, per germline. The CDR3 length is 13 residues. Written as DNA, the CDR3 is TGTGCCAGCAGCTCAGGCACTAACTATGGCTACACCTTC. Translation: CASSSGTNYGYTF.

The chain joins TRBV30 to TRBJ1-6; 9 bases fit TRBD1. This CDR3 has 14 amino acids. J lost 10 bases, V lost 4 bases, and 8 bases had no gene match. Germline CDR1 reads GTSNPN; CDR2 reads SVGIG (reference sequence). The CDR3 loop reads CAWNAGQGESPLHF. In DNA, the CDR3 is TGTGCCTGGAATGCGGGACAGGGTGAATCACCCCTCCACTTT. The variable domain in full, with the rest retrieved from reference TRBV30 and TRBJ1-6, is SQTIHQWPATLVQPVGSPLSLECTVEGTSNPNLYWYRQAAGRGLQLLFYSVGIGQISSEVPQNLSASRPQDRQFILSSKKLLLSDSGFYLCAWNAGQGESPLHFGNGTRLTVT.

J is TRBJ1-1 and V is TRBV3-1 (or the pseudogene TRBV3-2); no definite D call. V was trimmed by 7 bases and J by 0 bases, leaving 12 bases between them. The CDR3 spans 14 residues. CDR1 is LGHDT, CDR2 YNNKEL, per germline (reference sequence). In nucleotides, the CDR3 is TGTGCCAGCACCATCGGGATTATGAACACTGAAGCTTTCTTT. This sequence encodes CASTIGIMNTEAFF.

The rearrangement links TRBV7-9 to TRBJ1-1; 7 bases match TRBD1. The ends lost 1 base at V and 1 base at J; junction bases unmatched: 9. This CDR3 has 17 amino acids. In germline, CDR1 is SEHNR, CDR2 FQNEAQ (reference sequence). CDR3 protein: CASSLVVGTASNTEAFF. For the CDR3, the DNA is TGTGCCAGCAGCTTAGTGGTCGGGACAGCCTCGAACACTGAAGCTTTCTTT.

This clone occurred once. CDR3 DNA sequence: TGTGCCAGCAGCCAACCGGGGGGCGCGAGGAACGAGCAGTACTTC. It specifies CASSQPGGARNEQYF. This rearrangement joins TRBV6-5 to TRBJ2-7, with a possible D match to TRBD2 (7 bases). CDR3 length equals 15 residues. Germline values: CDR1 MNHEY, CDR2 SVGAGI. V dropped 6 bases and J dropped 5 bases, with 20 bases sitting between them.

As regards this clone: Germline is not matched at one junction end, which may reflect a read error. J is TRBJ2-3 and V is TRBV19; tentative D call: TRBD1 (7 bases). The CDR3 extends over 15 amino acids. In germline, CDR1 is LNHDA, CDR2 SQIVND (reference sequence). CDR3 sequence: CASNPRTGEAETQYF. The DNA of the CDR3 is TGTGCCAGTAATCCACGAACAGGGGAGGCAGAGACGCAGTATTTT.

V usage is TRBV5-6 and J usage is TRBJ1-1; 10 nucleotides match TRBD1. The CDR3 has 18 amino acids. Trimming removed 5 bases from V and 1 base from J; junction bases left unmatched: 14. Germline V gives CDR1 SGHDT, CDR2 YYEEEE. As DNA, the CDR3 is TGTGCCAGCAGACTTTACCGGGACAGGGGCCGTCGGAACACTGAAGCTTTCTTT. It is translated as CASRLYRDRGRRNTEAFF. The entire variable domain, with the rest obtained from reference TRBV5-6 and TRBJ1-1, is as follows: DAGVTQSPTHLIKTRGQQVTLRCSPKSGHDTVSWYQQALGQGPQFIFQYYEEEERQRGNFPDRFSGHQFPNYSSELNVNALLLGDSALYLCASRLYRDRGRRNTEAFFGQGTRLTVV.

The genes are TRBV7-9 and TRBJ1-6; TRBD1 aligns across 7 bases. The V gene's germline CDR1 is SEHNR and CDR2 FQNEAQ (reference sequence). The CDR3 is 15 amino acids. The junction had 9 bases not matched to a gene; V was cut back by 8 bases and J by 5 bases. CDR3 DNA sequence: TGTGCCAGCCGCTCAAAGGACAGGCATAATTCACCCCTCCACTTT. Protein product: CASRSKDRHNSPLHF. The full variable domain, completed using reference TRBV7-9 and TRBJ1-6, is DTGVSQNPRHKITKRGQNVTFRCDPISEHNRLYWYRQTLGQGPEFLTYFQNEAQLEKSRLLSDRFSAERPKGSFSTLEIQRTEQGDSAMYLCASRSKDRHNSPLHFGNGTRLTVT.

V and J are TRBV4-1 and TRBJ2-1; 16 positions agree with TRBD2. CDR1 and CDR2 from the germline V gene are MGHRA and YSYEKL. The CDR3 sequence is 17 residues long. The J segment lost 6 bases and the V segment lost 3 bases, leaving 5 bases of the junction unmatched. Here the CDR3 DNA reads TGCGCCAGCAGCCATTGGGGACTAGCGGGAGGGCTCAATGAGCAGTTCTTC. This translates into CASSHWGLAGGLNEQFF.

CDR3 sequence (DNA): TGTGCCAGCAGTTCGCCGGGACAGGGGGCCCATGGCTACACCTTC. Protein: CASSSPGQGAHGYTF. V is TRBV2 and J is TRBJ1-2; 12 bases fit TRBD1. Germline CDR1 is SNHLY and CDR2 is FYNNEI. The CDR3 consists of 15 residues. Trimming removed 5 bases from V and 6 bases from J; junction bases left unmatched: 7.

The chain carries TRBV7-8 and TRBJ1-2; 7 positions agree with TRBD1. The CDR3 sequence is 15 residues long. Germline CDR1 SGHVS, CDR2 FQNEAQ. Germline trimming cut 6 bases from V and 7 bases from J; bases unmatched to any gene: 14. The chain's CDR3 is CASSRTGGIVGGYTF. DNA for the CDR3: TGTGCCAGCAGTCGGACAGGCGGCATAGTAGGTGGCTACACCTTC.

For the CDR3, the DNA is TGTGCCAGCAGCCCTACAGGGATAGGAGAGACCCAGTACTTC. This encodes CASSPTGIGETQYF. The V gene is TRBV7-9, the J gene TRBJ2-5; tentative D call: TRBD1 (6 bases). This CDR3 is 14 amino acids long. Germline V CDR1 and CDR2: SEHNR, FQNEAQ (reference sequence). Trimming shortened V by 5 bases and J by 4 bases, and 14 bases separated the two germline ends.

The rearrangement joins TRBV7-9 to TRBJ2-3, with D perhaps TRBD2 (6 bases). This CDR3 comprises 14 residues. Germline V gene sequence: CDR1 SEHNR, CDR2 FQNEAQ (reference sequence). Trimming stripped 5 bases from V and 6 bases from J, with 15 bases between. The CDR3 loop is CASSPPGSLDTQYF. The CDR3, as DNA: TGTGCCAGCAGCCCCCCCGGGAGTTTGGATACGCAGTATTTT.

V is TRBV6-6 and J is TRBJ2-5, with 9 positions matching TRBD1. Germline trimming cut 6 bases from V and 4 bases from J; bases unmatched to any gene: 6. Germline V CDR1 and CDR2: MNHNY, SVGAGI (reference sequence). The CDR3 consists of 14 residues. The CDR3: CASSDRGGTETQYF. The CDR3 region has the DNA TGTGCCAGCAGCGACAGGGGGGGAACAGAGACCCAGTACTTC.

The CDR3 protein is CASSPGGSYEQYF. The DNA for the CDR3 is TGTGCCAGCTCACCCGGGGGTTCTTACGAGCAGTACTTC. The chain combines TRBV18 with TRBJ2-7; a possible D gene is TRBD2 (6 bases). The CDR3 consists of 13 residues. V lost 3 bases, J lost 4 bases, and 10 bases lay in between. CDR1 is KGHSH and CDR2 is LQKENI in the germline V gene. The entire variable domain, with the rest obtained from reference TRBV18 and TRBJ2-7, is as follows: NAGVMQNPRHLVRRRGQEARLRCSPMKGHSHVYWYRQLPEEGLKFMVYLQKENIIDESGMPKERFSAEFPKEGPSILRIQQVVRGDSAAYFCASSPGGSYEQYFGPGTRLTVT.

V is TRBV19 and J is TRBJ1-5, with 8 nucleotides matching TRBD1. This CDR3 spans 19 amino acids. V dropped 6 bases and J dropped 1; count of bases not matched to a gene: 17. CDR1 is LNHDA and CDR2 is SQIVND in the germline V gene (reference sequence). In DNA form, the CDR3 reads TGTGCCAGTAGGCCTGGGACAGGTCATTTGGAGAAGAGCAATCAGCCCCAGCATTTT. Protein sequence: CASRPGTGHLEKSNQPQHF.

The chain uses TRBV2 and TRBJ1-3; 8 nucleotides align to TRBD1. The CDR3 extends over 15 amino acids. Germline V gene data show CDR1 as SNHLY and CDR2 as FYNNEI. V was pared by 2 bases and J by 3 bases, with 3 bases of the junction left unmatched. The CDR3 coding sequence is TGTGCCAGCAGTGAATCAGGGGGCTTTGGAAACACCATATATTTT. Protein sequence: CASSESGGFGNTIYF.

V and J are TRBV5-1 and TRBJ2-5, with TRBD2 as a possible D gene (6 bases). Germline CDR1 reads SGHRS; CDR2 reads YFSETQ. The length of the CDR3 is 16 residues. Deletions cut 0 bases from V and 7 bases from J, with 19 bases between. CDR3 region: CASSLAGGTIGGTQYF. CDR3 sequence (DNA): TGCGCCAGCAGCTTGGCCGGCGGGACGATCGGGGGGACCCAGTACTTC.

The rearrangement links TRBV5-1 to TRBJ2-5, with 8 positions matching TRBD1. The CDR3 has 14 amino acids. J gave up 2 bases and V 5 bases, and 5 bases lay outside the gene matches. CDR1 and CDR2 (germline): SGHRS, YFSETQ. The CDR3 DNA reads TGCGCCAGCAGTGGACAGGGATTACAAGAGACCCAGTACTTC. This sequence encodes CASSGQGLQETQYF.

V and J are TRBV11-2 and TRBJ2-1; D is possibly TRBD2 (6 bases). Trimming took off 3 bases at V and 1 base at J, with 7 bases between the two ends. This CDR3 is built from 14 residues. Germline values: CDR1 SGHAT, CDR2 FQNNGV. CDR3 sequence: CASSFGGSYNEQFF. As DNA, the CDR3 is TGTGCCAGCAGCTTTGGGGGGTCCTACAATGAGCAGTTCTTC. Supplemented by reference TRBV11-2 and TRBJ2-1, the full variable domain reads EAGVAQSPRYKIIEKRQSVAFWCNPISGHATLYWYQQILGQGPKLLIQFQNNGVVDDSQLPKDRFSAERLKGVDSTLKIQPAKLEDSAVYLCASSFGGSYNEQFFGPGTRLTVL.

On this clone itself: Other nucleotide sequences in the sample specify the same CDR3. This chain links TRBV5-1 with TRBJ2-7; 8 nucleotides match TRBD1. This CDR3 spans 13 amino acids. Trimming at V came to 0 bases and at J to 7 bases, leaving 3 bases not matched to a gene. CDR1 and CDR2 from the germline V gene are SGHRS and YFSETQ. This CDR3 is CASSLAQGGEQYF. In DNA, the CDR3 is TGCGCCAGCAGCTTGGCACAGGGGGGAGAGCAGTACTTC.

This clone appeared a few times. The chain links TRBV5-1 to TRBJ1-6, with D possibly TRBD1 on 5 matching bases. Germline V lookup: CDR1 SGHRS, CDR2 YFSETQ. V shed 6 bases and J shed 10 bases, with 20 bases lying between them. The CDR3 length is 15 residues. The CDR3 spells CASTLDQGLGSPLHF. CDR3 bases: TGCGCCAGCACTCTAGATCAGGGCCTGGGATCACCCCTCCACTTT. Supplemented by reference TRBV5-1 and TRBJ1-6, the full variable domain reads KAGVTQTPRYLIKTRGQQVTLSCSPISGHRSVSWYQQTPGQGLQFLFEYFSETQRNKGNFPGRFSGRQFSNSRSEMNVSTLELGDSALYLCASTLDQGLGSPLHFGNGTRLTVT.

This chain uses TRBV9 with TRBJ2-1; possibly TRBD2 for D (6 bases). CDR3 size: 20 residues. Trimming stripped 4 bases from V and 0 bases from J, with 26 bases between. CDR1 SGDLS and CDR2 YYNGEE come from the germline V gene. The CDR3 is CASSPTPHYDGGSSYNEQFF. As DNA, the CDR3 is TGTGCCAGCAGCCCAACACCTCATTACGATGGGGGGAGCTCCTACAATGAGCAGTTCTTC.

This chain links TRBV5-1 with TRBJ2-1; TRBD2 matches at 8 bases. After removal of 1 base from V and 5 bases from J, the junction contained 5 bases not matched to a gene. Germline values: CDR1 SGHRS, CDR2 YFSETQ. The CDR3 runs 15 residues. The CDR3 bases are TGCGCCAGCAGCTTGCGGACTAGCAGCCACAATGAGCAGTTCTTC. The encoded protein is CASSLRTSSHNEQFF.

The CDR3 is CGRSANYGYTF. The CDR3 nucleotides are TGCGGCCGTTCAGCTAACTATGGCTACACCTTC. This chain links TRBV23-1 with TRBJ1-2; D not certain. TRBV23-1 is treated as an ORF (open reading frame) with a function not yet certain. The CDR3 covers 11 residues.